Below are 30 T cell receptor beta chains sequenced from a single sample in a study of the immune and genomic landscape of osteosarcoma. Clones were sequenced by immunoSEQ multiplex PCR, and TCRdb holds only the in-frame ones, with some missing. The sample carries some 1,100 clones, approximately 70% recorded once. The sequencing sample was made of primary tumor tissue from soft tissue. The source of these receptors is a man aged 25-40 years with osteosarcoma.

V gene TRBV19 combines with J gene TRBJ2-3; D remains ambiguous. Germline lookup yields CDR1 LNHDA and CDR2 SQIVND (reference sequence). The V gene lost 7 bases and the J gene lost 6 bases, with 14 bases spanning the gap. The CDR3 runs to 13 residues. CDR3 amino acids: CASTGPVEDTQYF. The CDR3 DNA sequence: TGTGCCAGTACCGGGCCGGTAGAGGATACGCAGTATTTT.

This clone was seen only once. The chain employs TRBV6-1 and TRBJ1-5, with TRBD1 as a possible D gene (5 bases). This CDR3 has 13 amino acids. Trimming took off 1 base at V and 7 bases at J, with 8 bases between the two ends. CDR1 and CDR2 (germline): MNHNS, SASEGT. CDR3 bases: TGTGCCAGCAGTGAAGGGGACTGGCAGCCCCAGCATTTT. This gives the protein CASSEGDWQPQHF.

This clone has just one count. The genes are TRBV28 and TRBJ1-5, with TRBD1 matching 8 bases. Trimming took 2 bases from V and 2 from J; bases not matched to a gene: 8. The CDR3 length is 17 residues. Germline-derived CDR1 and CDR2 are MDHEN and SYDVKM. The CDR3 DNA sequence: TGTGCCAGCAGTTTAGGGCAGGGGGCGCTAGGCAATCAGCCCCAGCATTTT. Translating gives CASSLGQGALGNQPQHF.

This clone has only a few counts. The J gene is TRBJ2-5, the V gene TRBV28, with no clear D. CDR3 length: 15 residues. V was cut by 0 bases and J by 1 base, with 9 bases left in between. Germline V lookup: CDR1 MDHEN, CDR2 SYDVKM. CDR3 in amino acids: CASSLWGRIQETQYF. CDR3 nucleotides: TGTGCCAGCAGTTTATGGGGTAGGATCCAAGAGACCCAGTACTTC. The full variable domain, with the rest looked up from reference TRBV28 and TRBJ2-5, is DVKVTQSSRYLVKRTGEKVFLECVQDMDHENMFWYRQDPGLGLRLIYFSYDVKMKEKGDIPEGYSVSREKKERFSLILESASTNQTSMYLCASSLWGRIQETQYFGPGTRLLVL.

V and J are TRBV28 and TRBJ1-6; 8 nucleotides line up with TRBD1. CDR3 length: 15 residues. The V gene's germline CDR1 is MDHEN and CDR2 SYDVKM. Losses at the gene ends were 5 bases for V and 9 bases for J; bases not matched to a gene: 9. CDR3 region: CASSGSDRGGSPLHF. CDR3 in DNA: TGTGCCAGCAGTGGATCAGACAGGGGAGGTTCACCCCTCCACTTT.

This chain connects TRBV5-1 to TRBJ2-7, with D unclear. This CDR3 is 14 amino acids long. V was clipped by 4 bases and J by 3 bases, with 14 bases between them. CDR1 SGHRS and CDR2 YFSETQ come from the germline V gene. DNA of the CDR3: TGCGCCAGCAGCACCTCAGGAATAGGCTACGAGCAGTACTTC. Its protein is CASSTSGIGYEQYF.

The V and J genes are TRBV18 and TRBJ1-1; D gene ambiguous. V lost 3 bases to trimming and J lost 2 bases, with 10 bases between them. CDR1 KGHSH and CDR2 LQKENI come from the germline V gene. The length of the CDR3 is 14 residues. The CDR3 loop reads CASSPKQTNTEAFF. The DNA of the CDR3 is TGTGCCAGCTCACCTAAACAGACCAACACTGAAGCTTTCTTT.

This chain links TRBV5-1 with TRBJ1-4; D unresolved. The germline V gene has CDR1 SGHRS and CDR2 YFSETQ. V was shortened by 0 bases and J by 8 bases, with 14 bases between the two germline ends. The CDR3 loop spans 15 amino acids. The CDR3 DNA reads TGCGCCAGCAGCTTGGTGCCGGGCGCTGAAGAAAAACTGTTTTTT. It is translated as CASSLVPGAEEKLFF.

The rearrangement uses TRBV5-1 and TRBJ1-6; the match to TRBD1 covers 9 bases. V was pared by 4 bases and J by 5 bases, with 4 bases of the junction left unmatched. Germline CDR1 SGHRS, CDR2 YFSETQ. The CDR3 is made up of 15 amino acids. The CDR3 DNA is TGCGCCAGCAGCCTCCGGGACAGGGATAATTCACCCCTCCACTTT. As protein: CASSLRDRDNSPLHF.

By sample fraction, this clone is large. CDR3 amino acids: CASSLAPGQIYEQYF. In DNA, the CDR3 is TGTGCCAGCAGCTTAGCCCCGGGACAGATCTACGAGCAGTACTTC. The chain recombines TRBV11-2 with TRBJ2-7; 7 bases align to TRBD1. This CDR3 contains 15 residues. The V segment lost 1 base and the J segment 3 bases; nucleotides outside the gene matches: 6. Germline V lookup: CDR1 SGHAT, CDR2 FQNNGV.

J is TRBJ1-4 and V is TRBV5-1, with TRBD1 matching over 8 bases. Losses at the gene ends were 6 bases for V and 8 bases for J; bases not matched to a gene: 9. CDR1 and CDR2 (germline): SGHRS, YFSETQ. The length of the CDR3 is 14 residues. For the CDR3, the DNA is TGCGCCAGCACCCCGGGACAGGTGGGAGAAAAACTGTTTTTT. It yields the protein CASTPGQVGEKLFF.

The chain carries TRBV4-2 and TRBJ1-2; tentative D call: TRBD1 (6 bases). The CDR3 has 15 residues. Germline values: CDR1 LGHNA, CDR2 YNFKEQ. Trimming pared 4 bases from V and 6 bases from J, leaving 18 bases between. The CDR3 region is CASSLFLRTEDGYTF. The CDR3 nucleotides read TGTGCCAGCAGCCTCTTTTTAAGGACAGAAGATGGCTACACCTTC.

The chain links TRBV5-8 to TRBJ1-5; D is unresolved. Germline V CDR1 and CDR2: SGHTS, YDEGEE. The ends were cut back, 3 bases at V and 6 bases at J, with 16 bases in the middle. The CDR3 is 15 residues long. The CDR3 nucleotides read TGTGCCAGCAGCTCTTTTCTGGGGTACACTCAGCCCCAGCATTTT. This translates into CASSSFLGYTQPQHF.

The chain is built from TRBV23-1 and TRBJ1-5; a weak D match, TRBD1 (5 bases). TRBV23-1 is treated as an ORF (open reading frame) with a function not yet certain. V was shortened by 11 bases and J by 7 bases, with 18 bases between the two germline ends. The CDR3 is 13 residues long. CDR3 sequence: CAGSGLGRQPQHF. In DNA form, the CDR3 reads TGCGCCGGGTCAGGGCTGGGTCGGCAGCCCCAGCATTTT.

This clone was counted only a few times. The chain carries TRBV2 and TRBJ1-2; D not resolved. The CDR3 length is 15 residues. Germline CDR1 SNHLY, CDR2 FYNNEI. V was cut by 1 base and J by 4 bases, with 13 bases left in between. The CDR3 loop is CASSEEGEGRYGYTF. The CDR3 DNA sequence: TGTGCCAGCAGTGAAGAAGGTGAAGGGCGCTATGGCTACACCTTC.

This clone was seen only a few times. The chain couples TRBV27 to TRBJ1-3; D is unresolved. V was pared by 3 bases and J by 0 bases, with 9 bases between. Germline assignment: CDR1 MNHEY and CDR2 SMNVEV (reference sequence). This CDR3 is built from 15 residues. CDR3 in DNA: TGTGCCAGCAGTTTGGGCAGCCACTCTGGAAACACCATATATTTT. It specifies CASSLGSHSGNTIYF.

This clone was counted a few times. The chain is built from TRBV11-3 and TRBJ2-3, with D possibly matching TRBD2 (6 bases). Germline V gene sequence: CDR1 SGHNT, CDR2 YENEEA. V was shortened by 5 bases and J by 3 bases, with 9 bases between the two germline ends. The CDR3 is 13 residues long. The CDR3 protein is CASSRGMTDTQYF. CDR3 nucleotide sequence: TGTGCCAGCAGCCGGGGGATGACAGATACGCAGTATTTT.

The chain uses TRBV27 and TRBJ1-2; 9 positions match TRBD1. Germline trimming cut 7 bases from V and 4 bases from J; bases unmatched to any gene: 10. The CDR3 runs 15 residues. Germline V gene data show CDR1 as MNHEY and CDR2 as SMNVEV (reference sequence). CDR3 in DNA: TGTGCCAGCACCCCCCGGGACAGGGTATCCTATGGCTACACCTTC. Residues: CASTPRDRVSYGYTF.

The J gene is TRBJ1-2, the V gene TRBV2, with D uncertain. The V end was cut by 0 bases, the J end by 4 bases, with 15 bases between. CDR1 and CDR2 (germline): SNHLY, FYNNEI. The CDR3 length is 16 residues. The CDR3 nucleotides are TGTGCCAGCAGTGAAGCACCTACGGGATTCCCCTATGGCTACACCTTC. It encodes CASSEAPTGFPYGYTF.

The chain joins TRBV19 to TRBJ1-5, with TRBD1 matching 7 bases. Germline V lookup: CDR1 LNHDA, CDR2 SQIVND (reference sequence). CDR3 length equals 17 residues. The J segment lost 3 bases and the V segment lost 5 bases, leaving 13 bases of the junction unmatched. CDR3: CASSDRDSPINNQPQHF. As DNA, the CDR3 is TGTGCCAGTAGTGACCGGGACAGTCCGATTAACAATCAGCCCCAGCATTTT.

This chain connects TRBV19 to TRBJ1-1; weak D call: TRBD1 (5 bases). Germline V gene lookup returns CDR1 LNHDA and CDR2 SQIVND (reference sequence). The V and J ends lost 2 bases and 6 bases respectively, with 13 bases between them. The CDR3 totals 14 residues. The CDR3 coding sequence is TGTGCCAGTAGTATACAGGGAGGGGAGGCTGAAGCTTTCTTT. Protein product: CASSIQGGEAEAFF.

CDR3: CASSLETSGPVGGETQYF. In DNA, the CDR3 is TGCGCCAGCAGCTTGGAGACTAGCGGTCCCGTGGGGGGAGAGACCCAGTACTTC. V and J are TRBV5-1 and TRBJ2-5; 9 nucleotides agree with TRBD2. In germline, CDR1 is SGHRS, CDR2 YFSETQ. V was pared by 0 bases and J by 4 bases, with 13 bases of the junction left unmatched. This CDR3 spans 18 amino acids.

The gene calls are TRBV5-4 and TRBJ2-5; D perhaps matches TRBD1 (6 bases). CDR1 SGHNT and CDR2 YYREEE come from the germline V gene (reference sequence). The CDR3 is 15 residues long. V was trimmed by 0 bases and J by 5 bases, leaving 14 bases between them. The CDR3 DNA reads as TGTGCCAGCAGCTTGGTAACAGGGCTAGGGGAGACCCAGTACTTC. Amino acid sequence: CASSLVTGLGETQYF.

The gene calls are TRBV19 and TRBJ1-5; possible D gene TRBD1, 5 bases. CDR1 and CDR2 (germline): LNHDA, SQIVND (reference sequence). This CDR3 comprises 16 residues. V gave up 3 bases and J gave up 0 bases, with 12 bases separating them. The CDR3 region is CASSMGRENSNQPQHF. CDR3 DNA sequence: TGTGCCAGTAGTATGGGCAGGGAAAATAGCAATCAGCCCCAGCATTTT.

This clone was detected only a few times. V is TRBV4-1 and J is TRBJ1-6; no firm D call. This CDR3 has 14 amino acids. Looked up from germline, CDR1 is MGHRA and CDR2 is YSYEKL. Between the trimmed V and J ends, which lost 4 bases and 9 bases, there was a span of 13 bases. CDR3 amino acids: CASSRLWWSSPLHF. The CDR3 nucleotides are TGCGCCAGCAGCCGTCTATGGTGGAGTTCACCCCTCCACTTT.

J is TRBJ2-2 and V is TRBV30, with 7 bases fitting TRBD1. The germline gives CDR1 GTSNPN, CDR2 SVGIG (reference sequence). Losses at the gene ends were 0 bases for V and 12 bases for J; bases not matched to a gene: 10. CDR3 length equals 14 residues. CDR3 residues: CAWSVSAGGGKLFF. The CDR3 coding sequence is TGTGCCTGGAGTGTGTCCGCAGGGGGTGGTAAGCTGTTTTTT.

Written as DNA, the CDR3 is TGTGCCAGCAGCCCTGACGTCAGTGAAGCTTTCTTT. Protein: CASSPDVSEAFF. The chain employs TRBV11-1 and TRBJ1-1, with unresolved D. The CDR3 consists of 12 residues. CDR1 SGHAT and CDR2 FQDESV come from the germline V gene (reference sequence). Trimming took 5 bases from V and 7 from J, leaving 11 bases between them.

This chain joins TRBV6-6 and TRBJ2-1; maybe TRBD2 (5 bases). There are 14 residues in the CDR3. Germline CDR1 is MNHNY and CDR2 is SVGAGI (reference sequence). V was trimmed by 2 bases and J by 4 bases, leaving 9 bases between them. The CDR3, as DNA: TGTGCCAGCAGTTACCAGGAGGCTTACAATGAGCAGTTCTTC. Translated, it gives CASSYQEAYNEQFF.

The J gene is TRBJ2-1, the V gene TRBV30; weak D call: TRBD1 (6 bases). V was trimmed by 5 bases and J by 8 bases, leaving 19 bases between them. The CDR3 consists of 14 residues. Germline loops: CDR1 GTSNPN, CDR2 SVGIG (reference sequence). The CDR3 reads CAWSEMVGGDEQFF. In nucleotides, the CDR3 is TGTGCCTGGTCGGAAATGGTTGGGGGCGATGAGCAGTTCTTC.

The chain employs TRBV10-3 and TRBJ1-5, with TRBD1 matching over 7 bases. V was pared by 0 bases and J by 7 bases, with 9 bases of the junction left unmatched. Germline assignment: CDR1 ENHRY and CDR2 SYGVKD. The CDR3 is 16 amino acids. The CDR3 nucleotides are TGTGCCATCAGTGAGTCGACAGGGATCGGGAACCAGCCCCAGCATTTT. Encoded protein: CAISESTGIGNQPQHF.